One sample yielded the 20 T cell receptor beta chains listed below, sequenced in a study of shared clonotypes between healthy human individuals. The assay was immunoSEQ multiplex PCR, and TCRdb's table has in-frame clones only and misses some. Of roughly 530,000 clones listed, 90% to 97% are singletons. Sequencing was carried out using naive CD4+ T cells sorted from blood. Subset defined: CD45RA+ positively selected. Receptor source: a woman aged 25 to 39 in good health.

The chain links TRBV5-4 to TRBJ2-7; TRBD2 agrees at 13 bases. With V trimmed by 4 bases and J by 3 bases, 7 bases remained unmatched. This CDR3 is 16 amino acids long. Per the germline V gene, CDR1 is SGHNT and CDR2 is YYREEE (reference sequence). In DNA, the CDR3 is TGTGCCAGCAGCCTTGGACTAGCGGGAGAGATCTACGAGCAGTACTTC. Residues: CASSLGLAGEIYEQYF.

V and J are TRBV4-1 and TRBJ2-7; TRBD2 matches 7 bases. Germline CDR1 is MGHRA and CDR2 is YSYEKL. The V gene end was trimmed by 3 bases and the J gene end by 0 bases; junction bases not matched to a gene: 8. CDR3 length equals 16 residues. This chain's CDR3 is CASSHGGLADSYEQYF. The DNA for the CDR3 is TGCGCCAGCAGCCATGGGGGTCTAGCGGACTCCTACGAGCAGTACTTC.

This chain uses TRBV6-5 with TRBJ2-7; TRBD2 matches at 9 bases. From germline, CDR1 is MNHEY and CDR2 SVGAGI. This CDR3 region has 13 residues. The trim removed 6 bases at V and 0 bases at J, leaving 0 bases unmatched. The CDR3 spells CASRTSGSYEQYF. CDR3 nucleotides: TGTGCCAGCAGGACTAGCGGCTCCTACGAGCAGTACTTC.

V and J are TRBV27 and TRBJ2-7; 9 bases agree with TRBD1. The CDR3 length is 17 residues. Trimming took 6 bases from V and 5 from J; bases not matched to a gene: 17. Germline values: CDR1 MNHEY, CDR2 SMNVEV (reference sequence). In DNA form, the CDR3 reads TGTGCCAGCAGCCCTAGGGCCACGGGACAGGGTGCCAACGAGCAGTACTTC. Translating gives CASSPRATGQGANEQYF.

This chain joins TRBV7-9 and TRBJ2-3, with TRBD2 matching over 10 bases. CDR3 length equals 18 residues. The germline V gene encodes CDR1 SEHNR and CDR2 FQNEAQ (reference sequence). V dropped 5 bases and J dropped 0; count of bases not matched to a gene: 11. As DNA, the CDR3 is TGTGCCAGCAGCCGCAGGACTAGCGGAGAACATAGCACAGATACGCAGTATTTT. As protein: CASSRRTSGEHSTDTQYF.

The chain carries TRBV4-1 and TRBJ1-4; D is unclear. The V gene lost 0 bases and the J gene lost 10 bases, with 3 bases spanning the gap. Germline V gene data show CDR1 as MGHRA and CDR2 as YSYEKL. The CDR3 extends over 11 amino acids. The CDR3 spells CASSQERKLFF. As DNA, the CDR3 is TGCGCCAGCAGCCAAGAGAGAAAACTGTTTTTT.

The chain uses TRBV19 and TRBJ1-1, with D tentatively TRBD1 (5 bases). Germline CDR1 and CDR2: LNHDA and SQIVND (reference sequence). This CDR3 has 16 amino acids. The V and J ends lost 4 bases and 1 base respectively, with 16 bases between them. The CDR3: CASSSRDRRRNTEAFF. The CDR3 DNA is TGTGCCAGTAGTAGCCGGGACCGCCGTAGGAACACTGAAGCTTTCTTT.

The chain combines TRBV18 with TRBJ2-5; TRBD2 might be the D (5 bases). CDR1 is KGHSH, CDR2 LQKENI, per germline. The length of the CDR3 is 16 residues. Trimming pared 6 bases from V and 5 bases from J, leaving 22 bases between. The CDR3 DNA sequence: TGTGCCAGCTCGCCTCGCGGGCCTTGGGCGGAGGAGACCCAGTACTTC. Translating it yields CASSPRGPWAEETQYF.

The DNA for the CDR3 is TGCGCCAGCAGTCCGGGACAGGGGGTTCGAGAGACCCAGTACTTC. It yields the protein CASSPGQGVRETQYF. The V gene is TRBV10-1, the J gene TRBJ2-5, with TRBD1 identical over 11 bases. The CDR3 contains 15 residues. The J segment lost 4 bases and the V segment lost 5 bases, leaving 6 bases of the junction unmatched. Germline V gives CDR1 WNHNN, CDR2 SYGVQD (reference sequence).

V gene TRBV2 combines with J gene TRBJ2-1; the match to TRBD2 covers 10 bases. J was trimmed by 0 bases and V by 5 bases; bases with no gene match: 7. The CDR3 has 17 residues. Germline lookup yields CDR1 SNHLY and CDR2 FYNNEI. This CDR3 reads CASSHRTSGLSYNEQFF. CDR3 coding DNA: TGTGCCAGCAGTCATAGGACTAGCGGCCTCTCCTACAATGAGCAGTTCTTC.

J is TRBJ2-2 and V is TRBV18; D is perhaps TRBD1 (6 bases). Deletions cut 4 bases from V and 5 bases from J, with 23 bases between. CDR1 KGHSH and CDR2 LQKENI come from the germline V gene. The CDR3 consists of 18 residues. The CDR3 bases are TGTGCCAGCTCACTATCAACGCCCGGACAGAAGAGTACCGGGGAGCTGTTTTTT. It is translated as CASSLSTPGQKSTGELFF.

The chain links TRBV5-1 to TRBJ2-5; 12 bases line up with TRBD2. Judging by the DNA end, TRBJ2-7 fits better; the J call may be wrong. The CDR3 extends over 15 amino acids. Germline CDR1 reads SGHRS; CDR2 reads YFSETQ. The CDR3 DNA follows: TGCGCCAGCAGCCAGACTAGCGGGAGCGGGTACGAGCAGTACTTC. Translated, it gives CASSQTSGSGYEQYF.

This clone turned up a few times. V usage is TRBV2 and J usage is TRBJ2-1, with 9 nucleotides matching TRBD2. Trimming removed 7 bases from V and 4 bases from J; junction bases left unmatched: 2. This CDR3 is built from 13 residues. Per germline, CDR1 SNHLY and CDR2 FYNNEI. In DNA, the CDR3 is TGTGCCAGCACTAGCGGGATATACAATGAGCAGTTCTTC. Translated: CASTSGIYNEQFF.

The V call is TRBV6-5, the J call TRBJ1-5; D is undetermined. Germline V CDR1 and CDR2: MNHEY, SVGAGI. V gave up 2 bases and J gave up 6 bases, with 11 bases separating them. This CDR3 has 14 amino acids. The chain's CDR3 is CASSYDLGSQPQHF. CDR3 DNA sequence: TGTGCCAGCAGTTACGATCTGGGGAGTCAGCCCCAGCATTTT.

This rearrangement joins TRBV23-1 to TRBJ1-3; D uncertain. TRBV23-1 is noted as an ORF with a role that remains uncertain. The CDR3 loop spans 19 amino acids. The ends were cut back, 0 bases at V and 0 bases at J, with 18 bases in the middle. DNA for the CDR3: TGCGCCAGCAGTCAATCGATCTTAGACGCTACGAGCTCTGGAAACACCATATATTTT. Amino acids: CASSQSILDATSSGNTIYF.

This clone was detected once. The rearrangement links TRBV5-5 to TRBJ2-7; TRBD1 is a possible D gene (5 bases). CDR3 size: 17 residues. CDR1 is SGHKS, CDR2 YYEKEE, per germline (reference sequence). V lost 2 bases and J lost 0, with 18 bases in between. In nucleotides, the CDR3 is TGTGCCAGCAGCTTTGATGTAGGGGCCCCCCACTCCTACGAGCAGTACTTC. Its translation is CASSFDVGAPHSYEQYF.

CDR3 sequence: CASSRKRDLVVRGNTIYF. The CDR3 nucleotides are TGTGCCAGCAGCCGTAAAAGGGACCTGGTAGTTCGTGGAAACACCATATATTTT. The chain links TRBV27 to TRBJ1-3, with D tentatively TRBD1 (5 bases). CDR1 and CDR2 (germline): MNHEY, SMNVEV (reference sequence). V gave up 6 bases and J gave up 3 bases, with 24 bases separating them. This CDR3 contains 18 residues.

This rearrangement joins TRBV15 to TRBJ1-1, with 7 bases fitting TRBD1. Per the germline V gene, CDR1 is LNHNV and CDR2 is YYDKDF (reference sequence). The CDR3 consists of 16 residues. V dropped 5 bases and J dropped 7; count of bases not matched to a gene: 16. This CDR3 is CATSPQLGQGVSEAFF. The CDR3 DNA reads TGTGCCACCAGCCCACAGCTTGGCCAGGGGGTTAGTGAAGCTTTCTTT.

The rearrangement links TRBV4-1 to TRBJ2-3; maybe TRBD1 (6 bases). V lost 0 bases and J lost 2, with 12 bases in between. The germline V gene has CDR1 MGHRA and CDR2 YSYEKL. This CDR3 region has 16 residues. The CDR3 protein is CASSQDNRQDTDTQYF. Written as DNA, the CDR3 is TGCGCCAGCAGCCAAGATAACCGACAGGACACAGATACGCAGTATTTT.

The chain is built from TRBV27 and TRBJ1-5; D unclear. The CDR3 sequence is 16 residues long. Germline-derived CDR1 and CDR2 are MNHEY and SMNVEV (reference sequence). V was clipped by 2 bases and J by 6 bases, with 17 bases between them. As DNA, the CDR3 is TGTGCCAGCAGTTTAGTCTCGGGAAGCTCAGGTCAGCCCCAGCATTTT. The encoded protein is CASSLVSGSSGQPQHF.